Shown below are 8 T cell receptor beta chains from a single sample sequenced in a study of cytomegalovirus exposure and HLA in healthy donors. Profiled with immunoSEQ multiplex PCR; TCRdb holds only in-frame clones, not every one. The sample has about 66,000 clones; around 97% are singletons. The sequenced sample was PBMCs. These receptors came from a woman aged 18-29 years in good health and CMV-seropositive.

This clone was found once. The chain carries TRBV29-1 and TRBJ2-1, with D unclear. This CDR3 contains 14 residues. Trimming took off 7 bases at V and 0 bases at J, with 13 bases between the two ends. CDR1 is SQVTM and CDR2 is ANQGSEA in the germline V gene. Written as DNA, the CDR3 is TGCAGCGCCTCCCCTTTGAGCTCCTACAATGAGCAGTTCTTC. Translation: CSASPLSSYNEQFF.

The chain employs TRBV5-8 and TRBJ2-7; D uncertain. The CDR3 sequence is 11 residues long. V lost 4 bases, J lost 1 base, and 3 bases lay in between. Germline V gives CDR1 SGHTS, CDR2 YDEGEE. The CDR3 nucleotides read TGTGCCAGCAGCCAGTCCTACGAGCAGTACTTC. Its translation: CASSQSYEQYF.

This rearrangement joins TRBV18 to TRBJ2-7; D gene ambiguous. Germline-derived CDR1 and CDR2 are KGHSH and LQKENI. CDR3 length: 13 amino acids. The V end lost 3 bases, the J end lost 2 bases, and 8 bases lay between the germline ends. CDR3 region: CASSPLDTYEQYF. CDR3 in DNA: TGTGCCAGCTCACCTTTAGACACCTACGAGCAGTACTTC.

The CDR3 DNA is TGTGCCAGCAGCAATCCCACTGAAGCTTTCTTT. Translated, it gives CASSNPTEAFF. The J gene is TRBJ1-1, the V gene TRBV6-6; no firm D call. The CDR3 is made up of 11 amino acids. Germline values: CDR1 MNHNY, CDR2 SVGAGI (reference sequence). Trimming took 6 bases from V and 4 from J, leaving 6 bases between them.

This sequence joins TRBV28 and TRBJ2-1; D perhaps matches TRBD1 (6 bases). The CDR3 runs 16 residues. The germline V gene encodes CDR1 MDHEN and CDR2 SYDVKM. Between the trimmed V and J ends, which lost 2 bases and 1 base, there was a span of 12 bases. For the CDR3, the DNA is TGTGCCAGCAGTTTAGCAGTGAGGGGGTCCTACAATGAGCAGTTCTTC. Its translation: CASSLAVRGSYNEQFF.

The chain carries TRBV7-9 and TRBJ2-1, with no clear D. Germline CDR1 reads SEHNR; CDR2 reads FQNEAQ (reference sequence). The germline V and J ends were trimmed by 5 bases and 6 bases, with 5 bases remaining between them. The CDR3 runs 11 residues. The CDR3 sequence: CASSPGNEQFF. The CDR3 DNA is TGTGCCAGCAGCCCCGGCAATGAGCAGTTCTTC.

This chain links TRBV7-9 with TRBJ2-1, with 7 bases lining up with TRBD2. The germline V gene has CDR1 SEHNR and CDR2 FQNEAQ (reference sequence). V lost 6 bases and J lost 4; bases outside the gene matches: 3. The length of the CDR3 is 13 residues. The CDR3 DNA follows: TGTGCCAGCAGTGGGGGGGGTTACAATGAGCAGTTCTTC. Amino acids: CASSGGGYNEQFF.

This chain uses TRBV27 with TRBJ2-7; D possibly corresponds to TRBD1 (6 bases). The V gene's germline CDR1 is MNHEY and CDR2 SMNVEV (reference sequence). This CDR3 has 14 residues. The V gene lost 6 bases and the J gene lost 3 bases, with 15 bases spanning the gap. Here the CDR3 reads CASRPGTNYYEQYF. Here the CDR3 DNA reads TGTGCCAGCAGACCCGGGACAAACTACTACGAGCAGTACTTC.